One T cell receptor beta chain is described in this entry. The target antigen is unknown. The CDR3 totals 15 residues. CDR1 and CDR2 (germline): SNHLY, FYNNEI. The V gene lost 5 bases and the J gene lost 5 bases, with 15 bases spanning the gap. The data are from a study of CD8 T cells in ankylosing spondylitis. TCR beta libraries were made by quantitative 5'-RACE with molecular barcodes. A single record per CDR3 protein comes from TCRdb applying MiXCR to the 5' RACE reads. The sample includes approximately 550,000 distinct CDR3 sequences, more than 9.5% of them seen just once. The study's findings and limits: Within ankylosing spondylitis blood, a TCR beta motif made up of roughly eight highly homologous variants appeared to be characteristic. Earlier studies detected some motif variants in reactive arthritis synovial fluid and blood. Matched ankylosing spondylitis synovial fluid reportedly showed significant enrichment of disease-linked clones. The authors found the disease-linked clones to be CD8+ and relatively rare in peripheral blood.

The sample consisted of blood, either unsorted or a sorted T cell fraction (not recorded which). The chain couples TRBV2 to TRBJ1-4; possible D gene TRBD1, 5 bases. This TCR derives from a male donor with ankylosing spondylitis. As DNA, the CDR3 is TGTGCCAGCAGTCCCCTATATGGGGGGAATGAAAAACTGTTTTTT. This encodes CASSPLYGGNEKLFF.